This T cell receptor (beta chain) is from a study of cytomegalovirus exposure and HLA in healthy donors. CDR1 is MDHEN, CDR2 SYDVKM, per germline. The CDR3 spans 15 residues. The germline V and J ends were trimmed by 5 bases and 10 bases, with 20 bases remaining between them. Vbeta (60) and Jbeta (13) primers were used in the PCR. This table comes from immunoSEQ multiplex PCR, and its TCRdb copy is limited to in-frame clones, with some not included. The profile shows roughly 120,000 clones, roughly 68% of them singletons. Donors likely had unrecorded immune exposures despite being nominally healthy when sampled.

The sequenced sample consisted of PBMCs. V and J are TRBV28 and TRBJ1-4, with D perhaps matching TRBD1 (6 bases). This clonotype was sampled from a woman aged 50 to 60 in good health and CMV-seropositive. This chain's CDR3 is CASSPPTGIARKLFF. CDR3 in DNA: TGTGCCAGCAGTCCCCCAACAGGGATCGCCAGAAAACTGTTTTTT.